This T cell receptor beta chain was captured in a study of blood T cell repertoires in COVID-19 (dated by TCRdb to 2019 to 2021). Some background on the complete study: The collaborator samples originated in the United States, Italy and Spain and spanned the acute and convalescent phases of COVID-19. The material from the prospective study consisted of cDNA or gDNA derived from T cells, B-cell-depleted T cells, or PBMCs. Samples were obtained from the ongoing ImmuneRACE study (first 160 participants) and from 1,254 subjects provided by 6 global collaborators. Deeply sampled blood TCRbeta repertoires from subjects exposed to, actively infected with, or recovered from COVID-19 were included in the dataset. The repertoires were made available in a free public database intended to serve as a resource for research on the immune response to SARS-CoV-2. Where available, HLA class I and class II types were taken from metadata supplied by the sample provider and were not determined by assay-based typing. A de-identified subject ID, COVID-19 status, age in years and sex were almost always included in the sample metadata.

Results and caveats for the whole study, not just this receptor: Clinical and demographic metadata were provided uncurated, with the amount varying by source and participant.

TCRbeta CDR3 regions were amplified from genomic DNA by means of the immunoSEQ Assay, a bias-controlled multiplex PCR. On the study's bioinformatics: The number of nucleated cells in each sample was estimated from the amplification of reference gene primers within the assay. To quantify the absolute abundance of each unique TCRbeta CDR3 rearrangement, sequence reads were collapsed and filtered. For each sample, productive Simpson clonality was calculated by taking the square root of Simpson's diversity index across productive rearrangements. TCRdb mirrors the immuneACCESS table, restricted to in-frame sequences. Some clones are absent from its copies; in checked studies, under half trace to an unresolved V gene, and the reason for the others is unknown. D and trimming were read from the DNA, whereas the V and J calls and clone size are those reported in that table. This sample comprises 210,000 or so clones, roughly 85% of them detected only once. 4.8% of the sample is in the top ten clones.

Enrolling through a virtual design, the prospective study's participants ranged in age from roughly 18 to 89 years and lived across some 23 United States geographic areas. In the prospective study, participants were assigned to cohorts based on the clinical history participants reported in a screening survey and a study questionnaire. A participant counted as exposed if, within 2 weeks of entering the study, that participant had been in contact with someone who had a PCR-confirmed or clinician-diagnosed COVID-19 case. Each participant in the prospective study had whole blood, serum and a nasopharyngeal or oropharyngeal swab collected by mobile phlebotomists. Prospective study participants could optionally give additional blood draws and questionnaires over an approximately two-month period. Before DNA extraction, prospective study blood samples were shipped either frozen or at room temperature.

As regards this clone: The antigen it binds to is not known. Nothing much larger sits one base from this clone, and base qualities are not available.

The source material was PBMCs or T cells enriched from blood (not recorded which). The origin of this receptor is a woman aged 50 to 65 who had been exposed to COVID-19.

The CDR3 reads CASSRTGQGGLIDTGELFF. The nucleotide sequence reads as follows: TGTGCCAGCAGCCGCACAGGACAGGGGGGACTAATTGACACCGGGGAGCTGTTTTTT. The sequence joins TRBV5-4 to TRBJ2-2, with TRBD1 identical over 10 junction bases. Here V drops 4 bases and J drops 3 bases, and the junction holds 15 bases not matched to any gene. CDR1 and CDR2 are drawn from the germline V gene (reference sequence): SGHNT, YYREEE. From cysteine to phenylalanine, the CDR3 is 19 amino acids long. Only the CDR3 DNA stays, 57 bases, in frame from base 1.